This T cell receptor (beta chain) was recorded in a study of CD8+CD57+ T cells in acquired aplastic anemia. Profiles of TCR beta VDJ and CDR3 were generated from a genomic DNA template. Using its own MiXCR run on the reads, TCRdb lists one record per CDR3 protein. The table includes 400,000 to 600,000 distinct CDR3 sequences, less than 35% detected once. CDR1 SGHRS and CDR2 YFSETQ come from the germline V gene. This CDR3 comprises 14 residues. V shed 8 bases and J shed 3 bases, with 15 bases lying between them. This clonotype was seen only a few times. Before being chosen for sequencing, patients had shown CD8+CD57+ cell expansion by flow cytometry.

The specimen was sorted CD4+, CD8+, or CD8+CD57+ T cells (not recorded which) from PBMCs. This chain joins TRBV5-1 and TRBJ1-5; D may be TRBD1 (6 bases). This sequence was found in a human donor with aplastic anemia. The CDR3: CASARNRANQPQHF. The CDR3 DNA reads TGCGCCAGTGCTCGTAACAGGGCCAATCAGCCCCAGCATTTT. Drawing the rest from reference TRBV5-1 and TRBJ1-5, the complete variable domain is KAGVTQTPRYLIKTRGQQVTLSCSPISGHRSVSWYQQTPGQGLQFLFEYFSETQRNKGNFPGRFSGRQFSNSRSEMNVSTLELGDSALYLCASARNRANQPQHFGDGTRLSIL.